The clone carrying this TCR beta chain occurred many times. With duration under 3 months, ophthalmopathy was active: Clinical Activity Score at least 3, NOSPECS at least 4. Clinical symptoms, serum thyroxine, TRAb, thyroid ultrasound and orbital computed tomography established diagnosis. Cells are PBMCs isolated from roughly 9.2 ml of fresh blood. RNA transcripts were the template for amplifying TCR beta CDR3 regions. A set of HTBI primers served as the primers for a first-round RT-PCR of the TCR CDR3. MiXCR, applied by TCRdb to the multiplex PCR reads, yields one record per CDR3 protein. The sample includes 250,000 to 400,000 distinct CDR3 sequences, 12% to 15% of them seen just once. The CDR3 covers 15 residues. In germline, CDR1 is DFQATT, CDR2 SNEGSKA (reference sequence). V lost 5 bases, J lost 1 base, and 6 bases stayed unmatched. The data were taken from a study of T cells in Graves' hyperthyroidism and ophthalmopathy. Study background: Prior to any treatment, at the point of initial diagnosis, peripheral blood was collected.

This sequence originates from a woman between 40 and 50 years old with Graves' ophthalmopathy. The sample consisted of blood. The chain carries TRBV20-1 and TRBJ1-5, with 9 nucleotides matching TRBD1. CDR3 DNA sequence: TGCAGTGCTCGGACAGGGGTAGGAAGCAATCAGCCCCAGCATTTT. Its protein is CSARTGVGSNQPQHF.